This TCR beta chain was sequenced during a study of T cell repertoires in cytomegalovirus infection. This clonotype has only a few counts. In TCRdb, the reads were re-called with MiXCR into one record per CDR3 protein. The data contain around 280,000 distinct CDR3 sequences, about 9.1% of them singletons. The source of this sequence is a human donor in good health (CMV status not recorded). Some clones in this sample may be carry-over from other donors' samples. The sequencing sample was made of PBMCs.

The CDR3 here is CSVWTVHTEAFF. The CDR3 DNA reads as TGCAGCGTGTGGACAGTCCACACTGAAGCTTTCTTT. V and J are TRBV29-1 and TRBJ1-1, with a weak D call TRBD1 (6 bases). V was pared by 6 bases and J by 3 bases, with 11 bases between. In germline, CDR1 is SQVTM, CDR2 ANQGSEA. CDR3 length: 12 residues.